This T cell receptor beta chain appears in the sequencing data of a study of human T cells and chemical hapten exposure. Study-level findings and limits: Having alopecia, the donors may differ immunologically from healthy people.

Time point denoted: pre-sensitization, week 0. Treatment: therapeutic diphenylcyclopropenone sensitization with weekly scalp DPC. The CDR3 has 16 amino acids. V was clipped by 2 bases and J by 2 bases; unmatched bases: 7. CDR1 is MNHEY, CDR2 SVGEGT, per germline. MiXCR, run by TCRdb on the RACE reads, gives a single entry per CDR3 protein. The sample has 90,000 or so distinct CDR3 sequences; 7.5% to 9.5% are singletons. This clonotype was seen many times. Its antigen is currently unknown. The sequence came from a man aged 40-49 years with alopecia areata. Some clones in this sample may be carry-over from other donors' samples. Specimen: whole blood, collected in connection with sensitization to the hapten diphenylcyclopropenone (DPC). This chain joins TRBV6-2 or TRBV6-3 and TRBJ2-3; 7 nucleotides match TRBD2. The CDR3 protein is CASSYETGGSTDTQYF. DNA for the CDR3: TGTGCCAGCAGTTACGAAACGGGAGGCTCCACAGATACGCAGTATTTT.